This entry describes one T cell receptor (beta chain). What it binds is unknown. The sample belongs to a study of cytomegalovirus exposure and HLA in healthy donors. Some clones are missing from TCRdb's copy, which holds only in-frame ones; the method was immunoSEQ multiplex PCR. The sample holds 150,000 to 200,000 clones, 96% seen once. Germline loops: CDR1 GTSNPN, CDR2 SVGIG (reference sequence). Trimming took off 8 bases at V and 7 bases at J, with 12 bases between the two ends. The CDR3 has 12 amino acids. Study-level findings and limits: In vitro confirmation showed a few CMV-associated chains to be CMV antigen specific. Published work reported that the classifier diagnosed cytomegalovirus status with high specificity and sensitivity. Cytomegalovirus association was listed for about 150 TCR beta chains.

The clonotype comes from a woman younger than 30 in good health and CMV-seronegative. Sequenced input: PBMCs. The rearrangement links TRBV30 to TRBJ1-6, with D possibly being TRBD1 (5 bases). CDR3 region: CALGDLNSPLHF. CDR3 bases: TGTGCCCTGGGGGACTTGAATTCACCCCTCCACTTT.